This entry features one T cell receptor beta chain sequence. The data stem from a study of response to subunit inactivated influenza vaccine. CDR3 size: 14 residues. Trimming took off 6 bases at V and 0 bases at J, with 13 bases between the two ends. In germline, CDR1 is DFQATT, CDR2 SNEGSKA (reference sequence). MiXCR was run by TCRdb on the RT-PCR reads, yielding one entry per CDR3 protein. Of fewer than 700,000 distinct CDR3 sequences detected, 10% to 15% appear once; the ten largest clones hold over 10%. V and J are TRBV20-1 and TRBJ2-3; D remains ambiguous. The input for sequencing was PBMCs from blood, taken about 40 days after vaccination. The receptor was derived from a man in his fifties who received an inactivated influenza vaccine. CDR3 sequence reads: CSARAFTSTDTQYF. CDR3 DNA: TGCAGTGCGCGAGCGTTTACTAGCACAGATACGCAGTATTTT.